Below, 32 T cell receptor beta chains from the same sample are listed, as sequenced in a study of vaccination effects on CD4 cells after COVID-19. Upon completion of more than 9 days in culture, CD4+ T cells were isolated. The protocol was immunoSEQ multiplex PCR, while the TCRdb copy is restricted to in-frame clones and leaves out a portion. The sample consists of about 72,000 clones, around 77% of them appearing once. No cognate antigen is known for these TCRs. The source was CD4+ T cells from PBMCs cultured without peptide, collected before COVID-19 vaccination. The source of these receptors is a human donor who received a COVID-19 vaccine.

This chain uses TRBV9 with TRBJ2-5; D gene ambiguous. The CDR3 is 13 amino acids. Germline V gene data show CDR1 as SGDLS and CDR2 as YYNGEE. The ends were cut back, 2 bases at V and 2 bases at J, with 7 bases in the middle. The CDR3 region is CASSVLGQETQYF. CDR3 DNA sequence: TGTGCCAGCAGCGTCCTTGGGCAAGAGACCCAGTACTTC. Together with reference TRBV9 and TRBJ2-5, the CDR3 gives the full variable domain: DSGVTQTPKHLITATGQRVTLRCSPRSGDLSVYWYQQSLDQGLQFLIQYYNGEERAKGNILERFSAQQFPDLHSELNLSSLELGDSALYFCASSVLGQETQYFGPGTRLLVL.

The CDR3 nucleotides read TGTGCCAGCGCACGACAGCTTAATGAAAAACTGTTTTTT. Its translation: CASARQLNEKLFF. The rearrangement joins TRBV9 to TRBJ1-4; D is possibly TRBD1 (5 bases). The CDR3 loop spans 13 amino acids. The germline V gene encodes CDR1 SGDLS and CDR2 YYNGEE. With 7 bases removed from V and 4 bases from J, the gap between germline ends came to 11 bases.

CDR3 sequence (DNA): TGTGCCAGCAGTCCCCGGACTAGCTGGAGGCGCACAGATACGCAGTATTTT. It encodes CASSPRTSWRRTDTQYF. The V and J genes are TRBV6-2 or TRBV6-3 and TRBJ2-3, with TRBD2 identical over 8 bases. This CDR3 spans 17 amino acids. With 5 bases clipped from V and 1 base from J, the junction kept 11 bases outside the gene matches. Germline V gene lookup returns CDR1 MNHEY and CDR2 SVGEGT.

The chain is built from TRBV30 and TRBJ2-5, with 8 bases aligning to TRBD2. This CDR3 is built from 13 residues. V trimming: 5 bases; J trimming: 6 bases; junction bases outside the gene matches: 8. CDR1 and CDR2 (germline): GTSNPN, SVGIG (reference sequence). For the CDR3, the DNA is TGTGCCTGGTCTTTACGGGGGGGCAAGACCCAGTACTTC. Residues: CAWSLRGGKTQYF.

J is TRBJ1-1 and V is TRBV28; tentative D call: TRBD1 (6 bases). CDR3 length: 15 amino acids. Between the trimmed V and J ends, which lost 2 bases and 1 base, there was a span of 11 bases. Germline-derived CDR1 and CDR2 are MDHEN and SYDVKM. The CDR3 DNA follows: TGTGCCAGCAGTTTAGGGGGGACAACGAACACTGAAGCTTTCTTT. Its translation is CASSLGGTTNTEAFF.

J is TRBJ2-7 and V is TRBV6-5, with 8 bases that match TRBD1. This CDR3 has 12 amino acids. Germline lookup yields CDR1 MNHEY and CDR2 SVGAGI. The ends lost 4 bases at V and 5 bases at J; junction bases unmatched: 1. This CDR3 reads CASSSGGDEQYV. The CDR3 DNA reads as TGTGCCAGCAGTTCAGGGGGCGACGAGCAGTACGTC.

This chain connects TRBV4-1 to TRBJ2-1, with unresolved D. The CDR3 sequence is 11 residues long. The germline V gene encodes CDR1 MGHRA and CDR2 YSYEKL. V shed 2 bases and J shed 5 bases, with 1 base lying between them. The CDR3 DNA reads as TGCGCCAGCAGCCAAAACAATGAGCAGTTCTTC. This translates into CASSQNNEQFF.

This CDR3 reads CASSEFGPKRNYGYTF. The CDR3 coding sequence is TGTGCCAGCAGTGAATTTGGACCGAAAAGGAACTATGGCTACACCTTC. The J gene is TRBJ1-2, the V gene TRBV25-1; no clear D. V was pared by 1 base and J by 2 bases, with 14 bases between. Germline loops: CDR1 MGHDK, CDR2 SYGVNS. This CDR3 has 16 amino acids.

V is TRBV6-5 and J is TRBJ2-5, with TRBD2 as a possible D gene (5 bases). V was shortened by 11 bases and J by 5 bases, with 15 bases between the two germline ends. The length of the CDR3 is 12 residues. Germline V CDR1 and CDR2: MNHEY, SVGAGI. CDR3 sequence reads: CASARVGETQYF. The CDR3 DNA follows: TGTGCCTCCGCGAGGGTTGGTGAGACCCAGTACTTC.

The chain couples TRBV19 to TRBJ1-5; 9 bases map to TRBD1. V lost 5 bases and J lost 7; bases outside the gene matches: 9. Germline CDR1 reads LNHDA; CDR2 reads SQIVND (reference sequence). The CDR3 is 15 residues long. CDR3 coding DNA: TGTGCCAGTAGTCCCCGGGACAGGGTTGACCAGCCCCAGCATTTT. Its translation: CASSPRDRVDQPQHF.

In DNA, the CDR3 is TGTGCCACCAGTGAGGCTGGGAACACCGGGGAGCTGTTTTTT. Protein sequence: CATSEAGNTGELFF. The V call is TRBV24-1, the J call TRBJ2-2; D gene unclear. Germline loops: CDR1 KGHDR, CDR2 SFDVKD. The CDR3 extends over 14 amino acids. V lost 4 bases, J lost 1 base, and 6 bases lay in between.

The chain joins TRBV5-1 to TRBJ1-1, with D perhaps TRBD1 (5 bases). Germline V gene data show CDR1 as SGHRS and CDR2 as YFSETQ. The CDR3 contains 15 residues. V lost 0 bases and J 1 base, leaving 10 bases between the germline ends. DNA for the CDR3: TGCGCCAGCAGCTTGGCCCTCCAGGGGAACACTGAAGCTTTCTTT. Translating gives CASSLALQGNTEAFF. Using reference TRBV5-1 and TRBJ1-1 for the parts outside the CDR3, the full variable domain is KAGVTQTPRYLIKTRGQQVTLSCSPISGHRSVSWYQQTPGQGLQFLFEYFSETQRNKGNFPGRFSGRQFSNSRSEMNVSTLELGDSALYLCASSLALQGNTEAFFGQGTRLTVV.

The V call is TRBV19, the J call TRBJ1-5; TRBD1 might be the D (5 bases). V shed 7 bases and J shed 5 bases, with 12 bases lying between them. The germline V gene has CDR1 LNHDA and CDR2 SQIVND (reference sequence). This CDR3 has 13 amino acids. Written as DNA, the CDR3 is TGTGCCAGTAATGGCAGGGCTTATCAGCCCCAGCATTTT. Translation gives CASNGRAYQPQHF.

The CDR3 sequence: CASSEGEGRRTEAFF. The CDR3 DNA is TGCGCCAGCAGTGAGGGAGAGGGTCGGCGCACTGAAGCTTTCTTT. The chain employs TRBV10-2 and TRBJ1-1; D is uncertain. Trimming left V 2 bases short and J 4 bases short, with 14 bases between. Germline V gene data show CDR1 as WSHSY and CDR2 as SAAADI. This CDR3 has 15 residues.

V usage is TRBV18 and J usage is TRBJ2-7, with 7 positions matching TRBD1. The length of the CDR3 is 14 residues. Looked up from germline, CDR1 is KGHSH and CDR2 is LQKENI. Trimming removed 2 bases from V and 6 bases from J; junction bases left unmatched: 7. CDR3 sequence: CASSPSDTGVEQYV. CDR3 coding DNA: TGTGCCAGCTCACCATCGGATACAGGGGTCGAGCAGTACGTC.

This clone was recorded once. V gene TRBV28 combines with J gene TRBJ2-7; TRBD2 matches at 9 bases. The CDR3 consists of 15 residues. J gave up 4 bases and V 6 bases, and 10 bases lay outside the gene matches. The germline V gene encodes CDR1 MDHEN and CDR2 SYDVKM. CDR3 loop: CASSGSGGPGYEQYV. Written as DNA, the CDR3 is TGTGCCAGCAGCGGGAGCGGGGGGCCGGGTTACGAGCAGTACGTC.

The CDR3 is CASSELSYKVSPLHF. CDR3 sequence (DNA): TGTGCCAGCAGTGAGCTGTCATACAAGGTCTCACCCCTCCACTTT. The chain has TRBV6-1 and TRBJ1-6; D remains unclear. The V gene's germline CDR1 is MNHNS and CDR2 SASEGT. The CDR3 is 15 residues long. Trimming pared 3 bases from V and 10 bases from J, leaving 16 bases between.

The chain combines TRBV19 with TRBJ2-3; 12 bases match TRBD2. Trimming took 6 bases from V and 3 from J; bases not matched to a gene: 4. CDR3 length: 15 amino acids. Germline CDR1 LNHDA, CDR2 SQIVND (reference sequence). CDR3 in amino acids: CASRMTSGGTDTQYF. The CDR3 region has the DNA TGTGCCAGTAGGATGACTAGCGGGGGAACAGATACGCAGTATTTT.

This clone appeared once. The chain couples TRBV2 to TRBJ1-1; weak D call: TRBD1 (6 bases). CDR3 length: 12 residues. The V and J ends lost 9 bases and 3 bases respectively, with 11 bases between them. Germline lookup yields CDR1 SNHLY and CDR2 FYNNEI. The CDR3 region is CARGGDYTEAFF. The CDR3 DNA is TGTGCCAGAGGGGGGGATTACACTGAAGCTTTCTTT.

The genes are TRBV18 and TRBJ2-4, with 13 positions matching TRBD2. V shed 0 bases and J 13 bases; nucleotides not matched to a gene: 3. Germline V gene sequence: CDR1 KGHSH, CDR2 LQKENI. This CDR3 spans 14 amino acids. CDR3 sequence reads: CASSPPGLAGNQYF. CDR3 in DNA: TGTGCCAGCTCACCACCGGGACTAGCGGGGAACCAGTACTTC. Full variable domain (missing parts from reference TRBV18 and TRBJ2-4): NAGVMQNPRHLVRRRGQEARLRCSPMKGHSHVYWYRQLPEEGLKFMVYLQKENIIDESGMPKERFSAEFPKEGPSILRIQQVVRGDSAAYFCASSPPGLAGNQYFGAGTRLSVL.

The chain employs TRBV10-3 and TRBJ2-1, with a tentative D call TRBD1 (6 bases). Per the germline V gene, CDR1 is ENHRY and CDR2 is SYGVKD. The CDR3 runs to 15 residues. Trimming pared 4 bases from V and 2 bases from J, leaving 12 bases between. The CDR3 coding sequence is TGTGCCATCAGTGCAGGACAGTTGGCCTACAATGAGCAGTTCTTC. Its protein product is CAISAGQLAYNEQFF.

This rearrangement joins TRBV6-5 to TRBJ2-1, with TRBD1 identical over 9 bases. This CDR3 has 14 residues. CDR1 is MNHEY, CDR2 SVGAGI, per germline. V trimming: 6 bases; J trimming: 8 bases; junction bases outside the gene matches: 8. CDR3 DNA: TGTGCCAGCAGAAAACCGGGACAGGGTTATGAGCAGTTCTTC. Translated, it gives CASRKPGQGYEQFF.

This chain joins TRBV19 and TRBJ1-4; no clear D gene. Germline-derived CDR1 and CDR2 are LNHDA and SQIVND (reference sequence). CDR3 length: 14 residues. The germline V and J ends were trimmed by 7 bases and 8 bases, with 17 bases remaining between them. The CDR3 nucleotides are TGTGCCAGTAAGCCCCGGGAGGGTAACGAAAAACTGTTTTTT. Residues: CASKPREGNEKLFF.

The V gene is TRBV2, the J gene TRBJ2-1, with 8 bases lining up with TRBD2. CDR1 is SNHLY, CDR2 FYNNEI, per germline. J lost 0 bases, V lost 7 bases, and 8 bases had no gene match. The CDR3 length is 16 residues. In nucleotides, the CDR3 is TGTGCCAGCACCCCGGGGGGGGCTAGCTCCTACAATGAGCAGTTCTTC. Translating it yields CASTPGGASSYNEQFF.

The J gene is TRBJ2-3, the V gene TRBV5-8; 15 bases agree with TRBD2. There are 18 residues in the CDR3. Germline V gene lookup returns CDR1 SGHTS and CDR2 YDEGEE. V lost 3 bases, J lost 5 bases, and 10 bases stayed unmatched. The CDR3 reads CASSSPGLAGGWGDTQYF. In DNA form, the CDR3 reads TGTGCCAGCAGCTCCCCGGGACTAGCGGGGGGCTGGGGAGATACGCAGTATTTT.

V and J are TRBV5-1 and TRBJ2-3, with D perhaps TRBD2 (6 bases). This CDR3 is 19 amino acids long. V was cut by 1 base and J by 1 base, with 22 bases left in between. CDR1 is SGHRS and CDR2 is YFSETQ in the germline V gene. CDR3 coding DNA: TGCGCCAGCAGCTTGTTCAGTGGCGGGGCACGAACCCGCACAGATACGCAGTATTTT. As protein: CASSLFSGGARTRTDTQYF.

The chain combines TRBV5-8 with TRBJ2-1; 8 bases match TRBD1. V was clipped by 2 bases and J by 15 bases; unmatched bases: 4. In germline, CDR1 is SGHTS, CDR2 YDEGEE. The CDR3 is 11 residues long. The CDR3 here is CASSFGQGGFF. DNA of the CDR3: TGTGCCAGCAGCTTTGGACAGGGAGGGTTCTTC.

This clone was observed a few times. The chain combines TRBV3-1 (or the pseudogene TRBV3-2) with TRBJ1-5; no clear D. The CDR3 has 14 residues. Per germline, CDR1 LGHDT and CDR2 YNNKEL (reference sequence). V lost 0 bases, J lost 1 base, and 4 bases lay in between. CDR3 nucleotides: TGTGCCAGCAGCCAAGACGGAAGCAATCAGCCCCAGCATTTT. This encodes CASSQDGSNQPQHF.

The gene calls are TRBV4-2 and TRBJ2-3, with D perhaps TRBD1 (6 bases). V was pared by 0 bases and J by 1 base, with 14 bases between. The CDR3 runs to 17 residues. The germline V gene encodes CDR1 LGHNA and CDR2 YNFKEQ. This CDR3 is CASSQDQNKGGTDTQYF. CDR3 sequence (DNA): TGTGCCAGCAGCCAAGATCAGAATAAGGGGGGCACAGATACGCAGTATTTT.

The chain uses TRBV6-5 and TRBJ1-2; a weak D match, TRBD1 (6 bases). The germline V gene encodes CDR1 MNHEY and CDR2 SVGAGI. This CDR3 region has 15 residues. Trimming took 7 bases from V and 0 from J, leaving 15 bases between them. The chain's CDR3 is CASKRGHLTNYGYTF. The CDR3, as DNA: TGTGCCAGCAAGCGGGGACACCTGACTAACTATGGCTACACCTTC.

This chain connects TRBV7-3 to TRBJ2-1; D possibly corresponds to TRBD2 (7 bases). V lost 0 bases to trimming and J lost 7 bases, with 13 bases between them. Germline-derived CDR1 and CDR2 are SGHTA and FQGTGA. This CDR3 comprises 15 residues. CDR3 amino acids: CASSLTGGAWNEQFF. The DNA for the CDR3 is TGTGCCAGCAGCTTAACGGGGGGGGCTTGGAATGAGCAGTTCTTC.

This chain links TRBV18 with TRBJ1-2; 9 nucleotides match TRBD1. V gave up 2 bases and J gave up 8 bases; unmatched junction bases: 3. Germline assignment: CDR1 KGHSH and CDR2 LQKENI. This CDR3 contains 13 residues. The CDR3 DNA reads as TGTGCCAGCTCACCAGGGACAGGGAAAGGCTACACCTTC. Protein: CASSPGTGKGYTF. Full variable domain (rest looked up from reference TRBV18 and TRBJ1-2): NAGVMQNPRHLVRRRGQEARLRCSPMKGHSHVYWYRQLPEEGLKFMVYLQKENIIDESGMPKERFSAEFPKEGPSILRIQQVVRGDSAAYFCASSPGTGKGYTFGSGTRLTVV.